This T cell receptor beta chain was profiled in a study of cytomegalovirus exposure and HLA in healthy donors. Overall study context: Earlier results showed 117 million unique TCR beta sequences derived from approximately 170 million T cells. Genetic ancestry analysis placed about 76% of the 410 or so donors that were genotyped in the Caucasian-associated cluster. Regarding the study as a whole: Researchers counted approximately 160 TCR beta chains as cytomegalovirus-associated.

A single count supports this clone. Its antigen remains unknown. Trimming removed 7 bases at V and 0 bases at J, with 5 bases between. The germline V gene has CDR1 SGHNT and CDR2 YYREEE (reference sequence). The CDR3 runs 12 residues. Primers for the PCR totalled 60 Vbeta and 13 Jbeta. Method: immunoSEQ multiplex PCR; TCRdb's copy keeps in-frame clones and lacks some. Of about 85,000 clones listed, 50% to 80% were seen once; the top ten hold around 4.2%. The V gene is TRBV5-4, the J gene TRBJ2-1; tentatively, D is TRBD2 (5 bases). The receptor was derived from a young man in good health and CMV-seronegative. The sample comprised PBMCs. CDR3 protein: CASRDSYNEQFF. The CDR3 region has the DNA TGTGCCAGCCGGGACTCCTACAATGAGCAGTTCTTC.